This T cell receptor (beta chain) was identified in a study of Graves' ophthalmopathy and Graves' hyperthyroidism. This clonotype was counted ten times or more. The study amplified TCR beta CDR3 regions using RNA transcripts. HTBI-primed RT-PCR formed the first round, and a multiplex PCR formed the second. TCRdb used MiXCR to reprocess the multiplex PCR reads, holding one entry per CDR3 protein. The sample gives 600,000 to 950,000 distinct CDR3 sequences, 40% of which show up once; 40% to 55% is in the top ten. The source is an adult man with Graves' ophthalmopathy. The specimen was peripheral blood.

CDR3 nucleotide sequence: TGTGCCAGCATCCCCCCGGGGTCCTATGGCTACACCTTC. Translated: CASIPPGSYGYTF. V usage is TRBV2 and J usage is TRBJ1-2; D remains ambiguous. Germline V gene sequence: CDR1 SNHLY, CDR2 FYNNEI. The V end lost 7 bases, the J end lost 4 bases, and 13 bases lay between the germline ends. The CDR3 has 13 amino acids.